The T cell receptor beta chain under discussion was sequenced for a study of T-cell memory formation after mild COVID-19. Study details: TCR clusters mostly belonged to single donors.

Via MiXCR, TCRdb re-called the 5' RACE reads, giving one row per CDR3 protein. This table holds a few hundred thousand distinct CDR3 sequences, 15% to 20% found once. A word on this clonotype: Its antigen is unknown.

CDR1 and CDR2 (germline): LGHDT, YNNKEL (reference sequence). This CDR3 spans 14 amino acids. Trimming stripped 4 bases from V and 2 bases from J, with 12 bases between. Study-wide findings and caveats: In pre-infection memory, a portion of responding clones appeared, which suggested that cross-reactive memory joined. Clones that contracted clustered mainly in CM and EM if CD4+ and in EMRA if CD8+.

The source of this sequence is a man aged 18 to 29 who had mild COVID-19 (a few samples of this study predate the infection). Cell type and time point are not known. The specimen was PBMCs or a T cell subset sorted from them (not recorded which). The gene calls are TRBV3-1 and TRBJ2-7, with D possibly matching TRBD2 (6 bases). Here the CDR3 reads CASSRAGSAYEQYF. CDR3 sequence (DNA): TGTGCCAGCAGCCGGGCGGGGAGTGCCTACGAGCAGTACTTC.